The 11 T cell receptor beta chains listed next were all sequenced from one sample in a study of regulatory T cells in long-lasting Graves disease. The time point denotes: newly diagnosed GD, antithyroid drugs for less than 3 months. PBMCs were the source of the RNA used for TCR sequencing. According to the study, TCR beta libraries were built with iRepertoire HTBI primers and CDR3-region Arm-PCR. TCRdb passed the multiplex PCR reads through MiXCR, listing each CDR3 protein once. The data contain hundreds of thousands of distinct CDR3 sequences, 13% of them singletons. A further study also used this sample, focusing on T cells in Graves' hyperthyroidism and ophthalmopathy.

The sequencing here drew on peripheral blood mononuclear cells (PBMCs), taken at new diagnosis, from a patient treated with antithyroid drugs. Receptor source: a young man with Graves disease.

This chain links TRBV19 with TRBJ1-5; D not resolved. This CDR3 has 16 residues. Trimming took off 4 bases at V and 2 bases at J, with 15 bases between the two ends. Germline CDR1 is LNHDA and CDR2 is SQIVND (reference sequence). This CDR3 reads CASSTRSEGGNQPQHF. As DNA, the CDR3 is TGTGCCAGTAGTACAAGGTCAGAGGGCGGCAATCAGCCCCAGCATTTT.

This clonotype was counted many times. The chain carries TRBV4-1 and TRBJ1-1; TRBD1 matches at 7 bases. The trim removed 1 base at V and 5 bases at J, leaving 7 bases unmatched. The CDR3 consists of 15 residues. CDR1 is MGHRA and CDR2 is YSYEKL in the germline V gene. CDR3 sequence: CASSQGRQGGTEAFF. For the CDR3, the DNA is TGCGCCAGCAGCCAAGGGCGACAGGGTGGTACTGAAGCTTTCTTT.

V usage is TRBV19 and J usage is TRBJ1-2; D is unclear. This CDR3 is built from 15 residues. V was pared by 8 bases and J by 2 bases, with 18 bases between. The V gene's germline CDR1 is LNHDA and CDR2 SQIVND (reference sequence). The CDR3 loop is CASFVPGTSNYGYTF. As DNA, the CDR3 is TGTGCCAGTTTTGTTCCAGGAACTTCGAACTATGGCTACACCTTC.

The chain joins TRBV18 to TRBJ2-2; unclear D gene. The germline gives CDR1 KGHSH, CDR2 LQKENI. This CDR3 region has 16 residues. The ends were cut back, 0 bases at V and 0 bases at J, with 8 bases in the middle. The CDR3 protein is CASSPPNGPNTGELFF. DNA of the CDR3: TGTGCCAGCTCACCACCGAACGGCCCGAACACCGGGGAGCTGTTTTTT.

This clonotype was found many times. This rearrangement joins TRBV12-3 or TRBV12-4 to TRBJ2-5, with D hard to call. CDR3 length: 14 amino acids. V was cut by 2 bases and J by 5 bases, with 12 bases left in between. This CDR3 reads CASSLSYLRETQYF. In nucleotides, the CDR3 is TGTGCCAGCAGTTTATCCTACCTGCGGGAGACCCAGTACTTC.

The chain recombines TRBV7-2 with TRBJ1-5, with D tentatively TRBD1 (6 bases). The CDR3 has 15 amino acids. With 1 base removed from V and 3 bases from J, the gap between germline ends came to 10 bases. Germline values: CDR1 SGHTA, CDR2 FQGNSA. CDR3 loop: CTSSLVQGSNQPQHF. CDR3 DNA: TGTACCAGCAGCTTAGTACAGGGATCCAATCAGCCCCAGCATTTT.

There are many counts of this clonotype. This chain joins TRBV29-1 and TRBJ2-2; 7 bases are a match to TRBD2. J gave up 6 bases and V 6 bases, and 7 bases lay outside the gene matches. Germline values: CDR1 SQVTM, CDR2 ANQGSEA. The CDR3 loop spans 13 amino acids. The CDR3 sequence: CSVASREAGELFF. CDR3 bases: TGCAGCGTGGCGAGCCGGGAGGCCGGGGAGCTGTTTTTT.

This chain uses TRBV5-8 with TRBJ1-1, with a tentative D call TRBD1 (5 bases). Germline V lookup: CDR1 SGHTS, CDR2 YDEGEE. Between the trimmed V and J ends, which lost 4 bases and 4 bases, there was a span of 17 bases. CDR3 length: 15 amino acids. CDR3 residues: CASSPGRLLATEAFF. CDR3 DNA sequence: TGTGCCAGCAGCCCGGGACGGCTTTTGGCCACTGAAGCTTTCTTT.

This clonotype was observed a handful of times. The gene calls are TRBV5-1 and TRBJ2-7; a weak D match, TRBD2 (5 bases). Germline V gene sequence: CDR1 SGHRS, CDR2 YFSETQ. The CDR3 runs to 13 residues. V lost 2 bases and J lost 4, with 10 bases in between. The CDR3 here is CASSFGNQYEQYF. The CDR3 DNA follows: TGCGCCAGCAGCTTCGGGAATCAGTACGAGCAGTACTTC.

The V gene is TRBV5-1, the J gene TRBJ2-2; no clear D gene. Germline loops: CDR1 SGHRS, CDR2 YFSETQ. V lost 5 bases and J 5 bases, leaving 10 bases between the germline ends. The CDR3 is 13 amino acids. The CDR3 region has the DNA TGCGCCAGCAGTCACGGATCGACCGGGGAGCTGTTTTTT. Translation: CASSHGSTGELFF.

The sample holds many counts of this clonotype. V is TRBV7-9 and J is TRBJ2-1; D unclear. The CDR3 runs to 13 residues. The V and J ends lost 5 bases and 7 bases respectively, with 12 bases between them. The germline CDR1 and CDR2 sequences are SEHNR and FQNEAQ (reference sequence). The CDR3 bases are TGTGCCAGCAGCATCCCCGCACCGAATGAGCAGTTCTTC. Its translation: CASSIPAPNEQFF.